This T cell receptor beta chain was sequenced in a study of blood T cell repertoires in COVID-19. At the level of the study: Sites in the United States, Italy and Spain provided acute and convalescent COVID-19 samples. T cells, B-cell-depleted T cells, or PBMCs provided the cDNA or gDNA that served as material.

Original handling: Quantification of nucleated cells was approximated via reference gene primer amplification. Generated by immunoSEQ multiplex PCR, the TCRdb table keeps only in-frame clones and is missing some. The D gene and trimming were derived from the DNA, and the V and J assignments and clone size from that table. The data show roughly 230,000 clones, 80% to 85% seen once. CDR1 and CDR2 (germline): LGHNA, YNFKEQ. Trimming pared 0 bases from V and 6 bases from J, leaving 6 bases between. This CDR3 is built from 13 residues. This clone was counted between two and nine times. This sequence joins TRBV4-2 and TRBJ1-5; D uncertain. Sequencing used peripheral blood. This receptor was identified in a man aged 50 to 60 with active or convalescent COVID-19. In nucleotides, the CDR3 is TGTGCCAGCAGCCAAGATCTAATTCAGCCCCAGCATTTT. It is translated as CASSQDLIQPQHF.